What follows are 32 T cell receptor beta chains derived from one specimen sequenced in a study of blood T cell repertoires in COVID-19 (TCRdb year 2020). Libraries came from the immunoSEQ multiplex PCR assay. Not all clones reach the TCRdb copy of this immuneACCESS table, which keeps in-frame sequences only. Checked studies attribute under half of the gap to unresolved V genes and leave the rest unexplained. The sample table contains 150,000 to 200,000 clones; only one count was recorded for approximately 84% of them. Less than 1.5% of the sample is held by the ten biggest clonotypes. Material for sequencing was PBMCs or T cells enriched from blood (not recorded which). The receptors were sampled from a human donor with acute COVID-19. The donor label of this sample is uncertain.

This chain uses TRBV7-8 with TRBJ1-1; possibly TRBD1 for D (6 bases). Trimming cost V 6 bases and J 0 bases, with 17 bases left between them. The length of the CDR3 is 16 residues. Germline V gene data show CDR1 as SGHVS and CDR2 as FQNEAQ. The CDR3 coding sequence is TGTGCCAGCAGATCGGACAGACTGGGAATGAACACTGAAGCTTTCTTT. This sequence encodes CASRSDRLGMNTEAFF.

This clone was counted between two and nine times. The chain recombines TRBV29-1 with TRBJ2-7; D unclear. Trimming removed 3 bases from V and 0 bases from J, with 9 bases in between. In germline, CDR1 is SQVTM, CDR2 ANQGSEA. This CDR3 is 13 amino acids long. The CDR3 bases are TGCAGCGTTGATGTGGCAGACTCCTACGAGCAGTACTTC. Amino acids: CSVDVADSYEQYF.

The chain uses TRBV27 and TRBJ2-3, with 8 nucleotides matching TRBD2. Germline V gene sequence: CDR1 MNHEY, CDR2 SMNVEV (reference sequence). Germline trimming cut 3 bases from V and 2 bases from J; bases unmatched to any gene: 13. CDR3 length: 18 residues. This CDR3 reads CASSFTRGAGGITDTQYF. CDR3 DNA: TGTGCCAGCAGTTTTACCCGCGGGGCGGGGGGAATCACAGATACGCAGTATTTT.

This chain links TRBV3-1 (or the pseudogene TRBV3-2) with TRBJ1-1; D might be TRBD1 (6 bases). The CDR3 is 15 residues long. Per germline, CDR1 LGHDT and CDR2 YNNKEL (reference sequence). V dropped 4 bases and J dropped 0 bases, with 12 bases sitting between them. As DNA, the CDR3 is TGTGCCAGCAGCCCGTCCTGGGGGCTGAACACTGAAGCTTTCTTT. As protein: CASSPSWGLNTEAFF.

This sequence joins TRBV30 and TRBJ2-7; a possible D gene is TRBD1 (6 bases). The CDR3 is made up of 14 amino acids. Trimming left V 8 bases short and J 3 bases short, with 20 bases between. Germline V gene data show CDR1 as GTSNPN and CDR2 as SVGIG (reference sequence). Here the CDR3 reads CAVAPGHRGYEQYF. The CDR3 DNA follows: TGTGCCGTCGCCCCGGGACACCGGGGCTACGAGCAGTACTTC.

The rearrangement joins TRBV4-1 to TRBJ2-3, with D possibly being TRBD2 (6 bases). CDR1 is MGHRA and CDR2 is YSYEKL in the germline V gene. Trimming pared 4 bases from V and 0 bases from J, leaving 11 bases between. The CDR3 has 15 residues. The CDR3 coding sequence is TGCGCCAGCAGCCTTAGCGGCGCTAGCACAGATACGCAGTATTTT. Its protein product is CASSLSGASTDTQYF.

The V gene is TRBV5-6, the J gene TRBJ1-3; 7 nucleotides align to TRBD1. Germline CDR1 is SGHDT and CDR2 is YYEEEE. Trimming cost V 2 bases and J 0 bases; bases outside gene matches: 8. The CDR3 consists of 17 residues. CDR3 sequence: CASSFQTGSHSGNTIYF. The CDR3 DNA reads TGTGCCAGCAGCTTCCAGACAGGGAGCCACTCTGGAAACACCATATATTTT.

The CDR3 DNA follows: TGTGCCACCAGTGATCCGACAATCGGTCAGCCCCAGCATTTT. Protein product: CATSDPTIGQPQHF. The J gene is TRBJ1-5, the V gene TRBV24-1; D is unresolved. The V and J ends lost 3 bases and 6 bases respectively, with 11 bases between them. This CDR3 has 14 amino acids. Germline values: CDR1 KGHDR, CDR2 SFDVKD.

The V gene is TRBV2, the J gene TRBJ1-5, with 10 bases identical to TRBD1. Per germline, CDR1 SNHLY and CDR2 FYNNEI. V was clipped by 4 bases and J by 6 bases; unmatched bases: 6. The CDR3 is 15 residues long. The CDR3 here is CASSGDRGTVQPQHF. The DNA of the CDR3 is TGTGCCAGCAGTGGGGACAGGGGTACGGTTCAGCCCCAGCATTTT.

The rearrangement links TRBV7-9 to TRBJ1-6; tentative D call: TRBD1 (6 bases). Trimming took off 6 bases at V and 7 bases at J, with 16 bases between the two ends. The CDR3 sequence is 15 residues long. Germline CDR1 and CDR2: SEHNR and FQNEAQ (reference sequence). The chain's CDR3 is CASRANRAWNSPLHF. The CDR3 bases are TGTGCCAGCAGGGCGAACAGGGCCTGGAATTCACCCCTCCACTTT.

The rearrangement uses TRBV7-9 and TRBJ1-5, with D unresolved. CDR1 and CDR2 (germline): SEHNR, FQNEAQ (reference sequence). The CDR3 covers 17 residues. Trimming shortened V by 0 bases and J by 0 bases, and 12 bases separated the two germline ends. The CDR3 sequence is CASSLASGPYSNQPQHF. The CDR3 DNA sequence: TGTGCCAGCAGCTTAGCGTCGGGTCCCTATAGCAATCAGCCCCAGCATTTT.

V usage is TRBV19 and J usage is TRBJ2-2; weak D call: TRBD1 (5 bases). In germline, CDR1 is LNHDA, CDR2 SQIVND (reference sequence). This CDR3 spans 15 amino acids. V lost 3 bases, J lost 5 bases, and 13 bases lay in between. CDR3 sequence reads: CASSINQGSTGELFF. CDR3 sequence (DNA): TGTGCCAGTAGTATTAACCAGGGTTCAACCGGGGAGCTGTTTTTT. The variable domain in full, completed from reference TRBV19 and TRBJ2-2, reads DGGITQSPKYLFRKEGQNVTLSCEQNLNHDAMYWYRQDPGQGLRLIYYSQIVNDFQKGDIAEGYSVSREKKESFPLTVTSAQKNPTAFYLCASSINQGSTGELFFGEGSRLTVL.

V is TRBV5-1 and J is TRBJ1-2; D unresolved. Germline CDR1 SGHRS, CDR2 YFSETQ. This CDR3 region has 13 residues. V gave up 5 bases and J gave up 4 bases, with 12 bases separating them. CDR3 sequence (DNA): TGCGCCAGCAGTAAGGAGGAGGTCTATGGCTACACCTTC. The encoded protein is CASSKEEVYGYTF.

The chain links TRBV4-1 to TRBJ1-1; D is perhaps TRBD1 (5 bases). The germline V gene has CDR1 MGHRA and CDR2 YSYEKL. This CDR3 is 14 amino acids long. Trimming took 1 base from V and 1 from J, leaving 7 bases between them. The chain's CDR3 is CASSQVGPNTEAFF. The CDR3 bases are TGCGCCAGCAGCCAAGTGGGGCCGAACACTGAAGCTTTCTTT.

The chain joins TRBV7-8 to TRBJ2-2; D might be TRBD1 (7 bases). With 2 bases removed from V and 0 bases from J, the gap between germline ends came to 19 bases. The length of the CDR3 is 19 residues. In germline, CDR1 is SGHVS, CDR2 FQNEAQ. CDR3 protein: CASSLRQGGYFANTGELFF. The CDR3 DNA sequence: TGTGCCAGCAGCTTACGACAGGGAGGCTATTTCGCGAACACCGGGGAGCTGTTTTTT.

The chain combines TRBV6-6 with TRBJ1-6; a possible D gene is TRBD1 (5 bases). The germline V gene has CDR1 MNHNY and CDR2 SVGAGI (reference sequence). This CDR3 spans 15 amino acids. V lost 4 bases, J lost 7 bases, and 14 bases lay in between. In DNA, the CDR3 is TGTGCCAGCAGTTCCGGGGGTCCAGGCAATTCACCCCTCCACTTT. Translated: CASSSGGPGNSPLHF.

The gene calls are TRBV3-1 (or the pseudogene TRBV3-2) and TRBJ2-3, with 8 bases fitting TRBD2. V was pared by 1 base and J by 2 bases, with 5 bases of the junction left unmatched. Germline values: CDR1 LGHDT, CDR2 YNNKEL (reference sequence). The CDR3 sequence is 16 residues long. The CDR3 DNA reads TGTGCCAGCAGCCAAGCAGGACTAGCCCCCACAGATACGCAGTATTTT. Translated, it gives CASSQAGLAPTDTQYF.

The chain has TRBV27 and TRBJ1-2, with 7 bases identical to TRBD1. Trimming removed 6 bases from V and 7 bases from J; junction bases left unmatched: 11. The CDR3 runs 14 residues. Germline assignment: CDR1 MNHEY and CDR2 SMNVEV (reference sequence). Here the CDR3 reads CASSPRQGLSGYTF. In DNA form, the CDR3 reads TGTGCCAGCAGCCCCCGACAGGGATTGTCTGGCTACACCTTC.

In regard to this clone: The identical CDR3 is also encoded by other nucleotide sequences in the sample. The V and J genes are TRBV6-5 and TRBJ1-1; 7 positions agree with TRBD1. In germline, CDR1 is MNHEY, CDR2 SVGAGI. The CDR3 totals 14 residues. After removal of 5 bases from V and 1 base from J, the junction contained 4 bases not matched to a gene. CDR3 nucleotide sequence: TGTGCCAGCAGTCGACAGGGAGGGAACACTGAAGCTTTCTTT. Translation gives CASSRQGGNTEAFF.

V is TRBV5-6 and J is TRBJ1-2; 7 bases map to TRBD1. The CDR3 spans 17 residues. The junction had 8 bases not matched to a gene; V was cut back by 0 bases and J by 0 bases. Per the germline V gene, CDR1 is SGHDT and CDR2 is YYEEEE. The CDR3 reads CASSLVGGGNPNYGYTF. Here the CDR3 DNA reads TGTGCCAGCAGCTTGGTTGGAGGGGGCAACCCTAACTATGGCTACACCTTC.

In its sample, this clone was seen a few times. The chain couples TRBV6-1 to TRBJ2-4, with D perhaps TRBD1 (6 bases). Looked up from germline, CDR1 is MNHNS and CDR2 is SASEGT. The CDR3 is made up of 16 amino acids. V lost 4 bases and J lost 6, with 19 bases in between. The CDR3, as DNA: TGTGCCAGCAGTGGTTGGACAACGAGGGGGACAAACATTCAGTACTTC. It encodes CASSGWTTRGTNIQYF.

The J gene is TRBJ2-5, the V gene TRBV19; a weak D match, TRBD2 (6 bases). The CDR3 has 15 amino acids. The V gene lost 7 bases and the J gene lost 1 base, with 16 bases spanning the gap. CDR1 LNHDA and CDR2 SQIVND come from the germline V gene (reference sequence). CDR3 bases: TGTGCCAGTACCCGCCTCGGGGGATCCCAAGAGACCCAGTACTTC. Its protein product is CASTRLGGSQETQYF.

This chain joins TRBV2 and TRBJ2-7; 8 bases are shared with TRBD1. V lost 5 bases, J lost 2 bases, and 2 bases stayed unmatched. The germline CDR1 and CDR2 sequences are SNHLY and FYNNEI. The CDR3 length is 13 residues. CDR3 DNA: TGTGCCAGCAGTAGGACAGGGACCTACGAGCAGTACTTC. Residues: CASSRTGTYEQYF.

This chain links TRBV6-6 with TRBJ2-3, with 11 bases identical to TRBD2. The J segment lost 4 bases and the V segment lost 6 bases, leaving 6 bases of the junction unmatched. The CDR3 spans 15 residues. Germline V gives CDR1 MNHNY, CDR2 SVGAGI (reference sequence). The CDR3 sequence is CASRRLAGRADTQYF. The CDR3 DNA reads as TGTGCCAGCAGAAGACTAGCGGGGAGGGCAGATACGCAGTATTTT.

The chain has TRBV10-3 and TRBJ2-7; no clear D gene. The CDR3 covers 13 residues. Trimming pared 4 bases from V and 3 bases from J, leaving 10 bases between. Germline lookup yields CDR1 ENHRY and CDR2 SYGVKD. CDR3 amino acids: CAISGETYYEQYF. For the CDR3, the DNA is TGTGCCATCAGTGGAGAGACATACTACGAGCAGTACTTC.

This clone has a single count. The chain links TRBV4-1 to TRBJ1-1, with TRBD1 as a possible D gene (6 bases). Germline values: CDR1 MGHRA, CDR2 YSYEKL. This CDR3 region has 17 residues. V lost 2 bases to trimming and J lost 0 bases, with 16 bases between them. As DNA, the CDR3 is TGCGCCAGCAGCCAATCCGGACAGACAAGTATGAACACTGAAGCTTTCTTT. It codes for CASSQSGQTSMNTEAFF.

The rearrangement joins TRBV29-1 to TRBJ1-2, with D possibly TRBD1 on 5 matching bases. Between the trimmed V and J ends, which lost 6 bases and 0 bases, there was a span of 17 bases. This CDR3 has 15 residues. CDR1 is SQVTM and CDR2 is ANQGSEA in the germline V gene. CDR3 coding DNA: TGCAGCGTCCCCGACCAGACAGTAGCTAACTATGGCTACACCTTC. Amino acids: CSVPDQTVANYGYTF.

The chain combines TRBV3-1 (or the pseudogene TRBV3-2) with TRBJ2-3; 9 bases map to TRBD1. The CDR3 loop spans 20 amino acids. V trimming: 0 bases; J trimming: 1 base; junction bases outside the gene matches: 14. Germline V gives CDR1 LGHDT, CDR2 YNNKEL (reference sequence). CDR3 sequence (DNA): TGTGCCAGCAGCCAAGATCGAGGGACAGGGACGATCGCGGGCACAGATACGCAGTATTTT. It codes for CASSQDRGTGTIAGTDTQYF.

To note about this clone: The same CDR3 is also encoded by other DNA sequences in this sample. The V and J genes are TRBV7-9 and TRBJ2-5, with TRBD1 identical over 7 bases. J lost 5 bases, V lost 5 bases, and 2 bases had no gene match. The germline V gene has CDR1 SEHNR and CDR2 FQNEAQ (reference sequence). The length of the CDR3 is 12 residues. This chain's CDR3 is CASSQGEETQYF. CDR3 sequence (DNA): TGTGCCAGCAGCCAGGGGGAGGAGACCCAGTACTTC.

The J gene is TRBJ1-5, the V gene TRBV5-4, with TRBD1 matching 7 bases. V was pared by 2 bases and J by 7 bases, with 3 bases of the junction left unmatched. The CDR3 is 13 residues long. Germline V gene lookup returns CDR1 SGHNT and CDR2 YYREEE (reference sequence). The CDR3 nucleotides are TGTGCCAGCAGCTTAGAGGGGGCCCAGCCCCAGCATTTT. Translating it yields CASSLEGAQPQHF.

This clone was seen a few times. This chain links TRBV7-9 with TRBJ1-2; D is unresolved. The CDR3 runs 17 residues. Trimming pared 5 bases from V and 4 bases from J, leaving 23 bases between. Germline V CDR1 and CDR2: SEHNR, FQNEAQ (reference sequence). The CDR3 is CASSLGPARGPSYGYTF. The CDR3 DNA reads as TGTGCCAGCAGCCTGGGCCCCGCCCGTGGGCCGAGCTATGGCTACACCTTC.

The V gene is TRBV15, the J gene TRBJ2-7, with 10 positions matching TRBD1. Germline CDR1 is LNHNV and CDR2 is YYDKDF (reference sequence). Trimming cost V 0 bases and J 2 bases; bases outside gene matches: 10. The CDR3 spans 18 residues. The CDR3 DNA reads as TGTGCCACCAGCAGAGATTCAGAGGGACAGGGGACTCCCTACGAGCAGTACTTC. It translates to CATSRDSEGQGTPYEQYF.